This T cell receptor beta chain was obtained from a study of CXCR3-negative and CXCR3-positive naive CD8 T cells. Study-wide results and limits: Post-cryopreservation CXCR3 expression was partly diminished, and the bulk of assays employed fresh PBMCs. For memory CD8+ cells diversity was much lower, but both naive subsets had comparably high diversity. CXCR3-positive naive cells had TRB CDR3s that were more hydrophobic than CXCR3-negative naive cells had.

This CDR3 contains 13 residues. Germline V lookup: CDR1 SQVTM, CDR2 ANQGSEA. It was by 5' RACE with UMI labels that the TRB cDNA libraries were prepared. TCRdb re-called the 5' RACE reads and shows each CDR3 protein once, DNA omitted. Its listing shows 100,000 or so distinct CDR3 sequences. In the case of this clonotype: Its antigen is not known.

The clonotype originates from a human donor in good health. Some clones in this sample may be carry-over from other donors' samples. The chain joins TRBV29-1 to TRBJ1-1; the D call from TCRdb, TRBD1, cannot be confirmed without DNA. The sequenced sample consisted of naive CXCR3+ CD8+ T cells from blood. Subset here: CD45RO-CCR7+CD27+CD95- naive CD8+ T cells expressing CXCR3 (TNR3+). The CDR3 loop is CSVEDGTTPEAFF.